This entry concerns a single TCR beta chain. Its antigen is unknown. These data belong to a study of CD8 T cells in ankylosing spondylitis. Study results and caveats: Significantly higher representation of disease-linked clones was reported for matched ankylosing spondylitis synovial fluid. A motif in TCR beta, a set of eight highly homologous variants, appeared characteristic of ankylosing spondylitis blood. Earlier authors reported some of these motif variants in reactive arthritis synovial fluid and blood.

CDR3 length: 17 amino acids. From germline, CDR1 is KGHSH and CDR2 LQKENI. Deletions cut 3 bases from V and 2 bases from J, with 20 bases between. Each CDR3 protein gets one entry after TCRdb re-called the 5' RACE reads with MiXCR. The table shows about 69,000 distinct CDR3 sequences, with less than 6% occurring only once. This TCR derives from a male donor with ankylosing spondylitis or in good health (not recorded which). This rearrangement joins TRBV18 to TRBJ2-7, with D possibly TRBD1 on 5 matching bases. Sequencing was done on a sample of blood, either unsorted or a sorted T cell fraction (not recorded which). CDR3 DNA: TGTGCCAGCTCACCGTCGCTATTCTCCGGACATCCCTACGAGCAGTACTTC. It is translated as CASSPSLFSGHPYEQYF.